A selection of T cell receptor beta chains follows, all from one sample in a study of neoadjuvant anti-PD-1 for oral cavity cancer. Here immunoSEQ multiplex PCR was the method, and the copy in TCRdb shows in-frame clones only, minus some. The sample has about 16,000 clones; around two thirds are singletons. Sequencing was performed on PBMCs, taken before nivolumab (anti-PD-1) treatment. The receptors come from a person between 40 and 80 years old with oral cavity squamous cell carcinoma. Each CDR3 is given with its conserved first and last residue.

V,J,CDR3
TRBV9,TRBJ2-1,CASSPGTRGINEQFF
TRBV9,TRBJ2-7,CASSPRDSAYEQYF
TRBV6-5,TRBJ2-1,CASSSVSSSYNEQFF
TRBV29-1,TRBJ1-1,CSVEWQNTEAFF
TRBV6-1,TRBJ1-5,CASSDGQPQHF
TRBV7-2,TRBJ2-7,CASSQRESSDEQYF
TRBV11-2,TRBJ2-3,CASSFDRAGNTDTQYF
TRBV4-1,TRBJ2-3,CASSQGPVGTDTQYF
TRBV5-1,TRBJ2-1,CASSLDGDGDEQFF
TRBV7-3,TRBJ2-5,CASSPYGPRQGETQYF
TRBV19,TRBJ1-5,CASSPPLGNQPQHF
TRBV4-1,TRBJ2-7,CASSLYPLDEQYF
TRBV11-2,TRBJ2-2,CASSPVLTGELFF
TRBV19,TRBJ2-1,CASRLAGVRYNEQFF
TRBV6-5,TRBJ2-2,CASSRTGSGELFF
TRBV2,TRBJ2-2,CASRPPSAGELFF
TRBV9,TRBJ2-7,CASNRIDSYEQYF
TRBV5-1,TRBJ1-5,CASSLEPRQANQPQHF
TRBV7-9,TRBJ1-1,CASSLARYAMNTEAFF
TRBV5-1,TRBJ2-7,CASSLGGSTGHNEQYF
TRBV7-9,TRBJ1-2,CASSLEGGVYTF
TRBV2,TRBJ1-5,CASSDDREIRNQPQHF
TRBV9,TRBJ1-1,CASSVAGEGTEAFF
TRBV5-1,TRBJ2-3,CASSLQLAGGIDTQYF
TRBV6-5,TRBJ1-6,CASGRSLSSPLHF
TRBV9,TRBJ2-3,CASSVAPVNTQYF
TRBV6-5,TRBJ1-2,CASSYSTGGNGYTF
TRBV30,TRBJ1-1,CAWSAGGGTEAFF
TRBV6-5,TRBJ2-5,CASSYGASGGETQYF